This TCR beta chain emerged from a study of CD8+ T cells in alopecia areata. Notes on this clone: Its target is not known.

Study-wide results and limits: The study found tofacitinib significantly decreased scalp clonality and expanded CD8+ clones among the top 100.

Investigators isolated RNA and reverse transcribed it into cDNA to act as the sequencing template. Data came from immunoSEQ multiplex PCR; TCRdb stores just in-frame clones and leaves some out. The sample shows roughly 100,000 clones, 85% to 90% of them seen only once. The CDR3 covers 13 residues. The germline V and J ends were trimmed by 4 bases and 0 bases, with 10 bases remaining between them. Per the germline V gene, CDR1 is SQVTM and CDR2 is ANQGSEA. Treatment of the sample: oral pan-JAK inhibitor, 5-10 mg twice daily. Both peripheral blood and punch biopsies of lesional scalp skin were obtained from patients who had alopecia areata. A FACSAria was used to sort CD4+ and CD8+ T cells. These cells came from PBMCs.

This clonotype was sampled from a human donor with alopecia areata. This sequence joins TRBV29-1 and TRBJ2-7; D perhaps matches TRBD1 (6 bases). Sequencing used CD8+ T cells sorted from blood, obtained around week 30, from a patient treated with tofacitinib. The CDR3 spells CSVVWTVSYEQYF. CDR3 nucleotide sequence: TGCAGCGTTGTGTGGACAGTCTCCTACGAGCAGTACTTC.